A single sample gave rise to the 2 T cell receptor beta chains below, sequenced in a study of response to subunit inactivated influenza vaccine. Using its own MiXCR run on the RT-PCR reads, TCRdb lists one record per CDR3 protein. The sample carries 700,000 to 900,000 distinct CDR3 sequences, around 21% recorded once. The starting material was PBMCs from blood, obtained more than 4 days after vaccination. The receptors derive from a man between 50 and 59 years old who received an inactivated influenza vaccine.

This clonotype showed up just a few times. The chain is built from TRBV5-1 and TRBJ1-5; perhaps TRBD1 as D (6 bases). Trimming pared 3 bases from V and 5 bases from J, leaving 18 bases between. This CDR3 comprises 16 residues. From germline, CDR1 is SGHRS and CDR2 YFSETQ. The CDR3 sequence is CASSYQNRVSDQPQHF. The DNA for the CDR3 is TGCGCCAGCAGCTACCAAAACAGGGTATCGGATCAGCCCCAGCATTTT.

The sample holds many counts of this clonotype. J is TRBJ2-1 and V is TRBV20-1; D is unresolved. Trimming cost V 3 bases and J 6 bases, with 6 bases left between them. The CDR3 is made up of 11 amino acids. Germline V gene data show CDR1 as DFQATT and CDR2 as SNEGSKA (reference sequence). CDR3: CSARPSNEQFF. CDR3 bases: TGCAGTGCTAGGCCGAGCAATGAGCAGTTCTTC.